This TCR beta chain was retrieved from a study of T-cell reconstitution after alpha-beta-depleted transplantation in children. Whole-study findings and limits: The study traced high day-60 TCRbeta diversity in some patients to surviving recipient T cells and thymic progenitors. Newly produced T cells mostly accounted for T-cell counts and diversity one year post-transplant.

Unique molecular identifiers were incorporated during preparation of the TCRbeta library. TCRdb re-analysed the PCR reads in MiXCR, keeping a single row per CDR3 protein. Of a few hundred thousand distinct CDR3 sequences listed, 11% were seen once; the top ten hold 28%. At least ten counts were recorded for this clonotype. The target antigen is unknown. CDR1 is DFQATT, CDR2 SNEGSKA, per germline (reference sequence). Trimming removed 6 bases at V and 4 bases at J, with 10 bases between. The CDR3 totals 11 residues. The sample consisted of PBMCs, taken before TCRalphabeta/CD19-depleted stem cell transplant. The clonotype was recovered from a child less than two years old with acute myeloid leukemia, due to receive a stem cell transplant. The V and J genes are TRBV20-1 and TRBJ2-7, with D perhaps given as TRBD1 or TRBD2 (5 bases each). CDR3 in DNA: TGCAGTGCCCGGGGACGGTACGAGCAGTACTTC. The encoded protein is CSARGRYEQYF.